Listed below are T cell receptor beta chains from one sample, sequenced in a study of CD8 T cells in ankylosing spondylitis. TCRdb ran MiXCR on the 5' RACE reads and lists one entry per CDR3 protein. This table has a few hundred thousand distinct CDR3 sequences, 8% appearing once. Sequencing was done on a sample of blood, either unsorted or a sorted T cell fraction (not recorded which). Every receptor here comes from a male donor with ankylosing spondylitis. CDR3s include the opening cysteine and the closing phenylalanine or tryptophan. The D gene is left open where the match is weak. Clone size appears in some rows only: once, few, many, or a class for an expanded clone.

clone_size d_call j_call v_call cdr3_length cdr3_nt cdr3_aa
few . TRBJ2-5 TRBV29-1 16 TGCAGCGTTGCGGTCTCGAGGGAGGACTTCCAAGAGACCCAGTACTTC CSVAVSREDFQETQYF
. . TRBJ1-5 TRBV19 15 TGTGCCAGTACCCACCCCCAGGGACTCGATCAGCCCCAGCATTTT CASTHPQGLDQPQHF
few . TRBJ2-5 TRBV11-3 14 TGTGCCAGCAGCTTAGATCGCGGGGCAGAGACCCAGTACTTC CASSLDRGAETQYF
. . TRBJ1-5 TRBV10-3 14 TGTGCCATCAGTGAGTCAAGAGAGAATCAGCCCCAGCATTTT CAISESRENQPQHF
. . TRBJ2-3 TRBV9 14 TGTGCCAGCAGCGTAGCTACACTAGCCGGTACGCAGTATTTT CASSVATLAGTQYF
many . TRBJ2-2 TRBV6-6 13 TGTGCCCTCAGCAGGGGAGGGACCGGGGAGCTGTTTTTT CALSRGGTGELFF
. TRBD2 TRBJ2-2 TRBV6-1 18 TGTGCCAGCGGTCCCACTAGCGGGACGCCCGGGGTCCACGGGGAGCTGTTTTTT CASGPTSGTPGVHGELFF
. TRBD1 TRBJ1-1 TRBV7-9 13 TGTGCCAGCAGCCCAGGGGGCGGGGTTGAAGCTTTCTTT CASSPGGGVEAFF
few . TRBJ2-1 TRBV5-1 15 TGCGCCAGCAGCTTGGAGGGGAACGACTACAATGAGCAGTTCTTC CASSLEGNDYNEQFF
. . TRBJ2-3 TRBV15 15 TGTGCCACCAGCAGAGATCAGGGAGTGACAGATACGCAGTATTTT CATSRDQGVTDTQYF
. . TRBJ2-3 TRBV7-2 14 TGTGCCAGCAGCTTTATTGGGGGCCCGGATACGCAGTATTTT CASSFIGGPDTQYF
. . TRBJ1-6 TRBV20-1 12 TGCAGTGCTAGAGAAGGAAATTCACCCCTCCACTTT CSAREGNSPLHF
. . TRBJ2-7 TRBV25-1 14 TGTGCCAGCAGTGACTTCGGTGAAGCATACGAGCAGTACTTC CASSDFGEAYEQYF
many . TRBJ1-5 TRBV20-1 14 TGCAGTGCTCACCCCGGGACTCTCAATCAGCCCCAGCATTTT CSAHPGTLNQPQHF
. . TRBJ2-5 TRBV14 14 TGTGCCAGCAGCCGAACAGAGGGCCTGGCGACCCAGTACTTC CASSRTEGLATQYF
many . TRBJ1-2 TRBV6-6 11 TGTGCCAGCAGTTACTCGGACCGCTACACCTTC CASSYSDRYTF
many . TRBJ1-1 TRBV12-3/TRBV12-4 13 TGTGCCAGCAGTTCCATAGACGGGACGGAAGCTTTCTTT CASSSIDGTEAFF
many TRBD1 TRBJ1-1 TRBV29-1 14 TGCAGCGTTGAACGGACAGGGGGCAACACTGAAGCTTTCTTT CSVERTGGNTEAFF
many . TRBJ2-1 TRBV29-1 14 TGCAGCGTTGTTCAGGGTAGCTCCTACAATGAGCAGTTCTTC CSVVQGSSYNEQFF
. . TRBJ2-3 TRBV29-1 13 TGCAGCGTTGTACAAGGGAGTACAGATACGCAGTATTTT CSVVQGSTDTQYF
many TRBD2 TRBJ2-7 TRBV7-9 15 TGTGCCAGCAGCTTAGGAGTAGCGGGAGCCCACGAGCAGTACTTC CASSLGVAGAHEQYF
. . TRBJ2-2 TRBV3-1 17 TGTGCCAGCAGCCAAGAGGGGCCGGGAGCGCTCACCGGGGAGCTGTTTTTT CASSQEGPGALTGELFF
. . TRBJ2-2 TRBV5-5 13 TGTGCCAGCAGCCCTACAAGAACCGGGGAGCTGTTTTTT CASSPTRTGELFF
few . TRBJ2-7 TRBV20-1 19 TGCAGTGCCCCCCCCCGGGACGCAGGGCGAACTACGAGTCCTGTTGAGCAGTACTTC CSAPPRDAGRTTSPVEQYF
many . TRBJ2-3 TRBV7-2 15 TGTGCCAGCAGCTTAGGGCGGGTGAGCACAGATACGCAGTATTTT CASSLGRVSTDTQYF
. TRBD2 TRBJ2-7 TRBV18 15 TGTGCCAGCTCACCCGGACTAGAGAGCTCCTACGAGCAGTACTTC CASSPGLESSYEQYF
few TRBD2 TRBJ2-1 TRBV7-2 20 TGTGCCAGCAGCTACGCTCTGGGACTAGCGGGAGGGCCAGTATACAATGAGCAGTTCTTC CASSYALGLAGGPVYNEQFF
. . TRBJ1-3 TRBV5-5 15 TGTGCCAGCAGCTTGAATGGAAACTCTGGAAACACCATATATTTT CASSLNGNSGNTIYF
few . TRBJ1-2 TRBV4-3 15 TGCGCCAGCAGCCAAAACGCCCGGGACCACTATGGCTACACCTTC CASSQNARDHYGYTF
. . TRBJ2-3 TRBV7-3 15 TGTGCCAGCAGCGAGCAACGGGCTAGCACAGATACGCAGTATTTT CASSEQRASTDTQYF
few . TRBJ2-3 TRBV2 14 TGTGCCAGCCTGAGGGGACTTAGGGGGGATACGCAGTATTTT CASLRGLRGDTQYF
. TRBD2 TRBJ2-1 TRBV4-3 15 TGCGCCAGCAGCCAAGAACGGGAGGGGTACAATGAGCAGTTCTTC CASSQEREGYNEQFF
many . TRBJ1-1 TRBV12-3/TRBV12-4 12 TGTGCCAGCACCTATTTAAACACTGAAGCTTTCTTT CASTYLNTEAFF
few . TRBJ1-1 TRBV27 12 TGTGCCAGCAGAACTCTAGTCGGGGCTTCGTCCTTT CASRTLVGASSF
many TRBD2 TRBJ2-1 TRBV12-3/TRBV12-4 14 TGTGCCAGCAGTCGACTAGCGGGAGTCCATGAGCAGTTCTTC CASSRLAGVHEQFF
few . TRBJ2-1 TRBV5-1 14 TGCGCCAGCAGCTTCAAGGGAATCGACAATGAGCAGTTCTTC CASSFKGIDNEQFF
few . TRBJ2-1 TRBV9 13 TGTGCCAGCAGCATTGAAGCCCGGGACGCCCAGTTCTTC CASSIEARDAQFF
. TRBD1 TRBJ1-1 TRBV3-1 12 TGTGCCAGCAAGGGGGCCGAGACTGAAGCTTTCTTT CASKGAETEAFF
many . TRBJ2-5 TRBV5-1 18 TGCGCCAGCAGCTTGATGTGGGTAGGGAGGTCCGGCCAAGAGACCCAGTACTTC CASSLMWVGRSGQETQYF
many TRBD1 TRBJ2-1 TRBV7-9 15 TGTGCCAGCAGCTCCGGGACAGGGAATTACAATGAGCAGTTCTTC CASSSGTGNYNEQFF
. TRBD1 TRBJ1-5 TRBV5-1 15 TGCGCCAGCAGCACTGGGGACAGGGGTTCGCAGCCCCAGCATTTT CASSTGDRGSQPQHF
. TRBD1 TRBJ2-7 TRBV4-1 13 TGCGCCAGCAGCCCCCGGACAGGGTACGAGCAGTACTTC CASSPRTGYEQYF
few . TRBJ2-5 TRBV5-6 14 TGTGCCAGCAGCTTGGCCTACAGCCGAAAGACCCAGTACTTC CASSLAYSRKTQYF
. . TRBJ2-1 TRBV7-9 15 TGTGCCAGCAGCTTAACCCTTCTTAGAATCCATGAGCAGTTCTTC CASSLTLLRIHEQFF
many . TRBJ2-4 TRBV5-1 15 TGCGCCAGCAGCTTGGCTGGGTCCCCGCAAAACATTCAGTACTTC CASSLAGSPQNIQYF
many . TRBJ1-2 TRBV12-3/TRBV12-4 12 TGTGCCAGCAGTTTTTGGGGTTCTGGCTACACCTTC CASSFWGSGYTF
many . TRBJ2-1 TRBV15 14 TGTGCCACCAGCAGAGACCAATCTGTTAAGGAGCAGTTCTTC CATSRDQSVKEQFF
. . TRBJ2-1 TRBV3-1 15 TGTGCCAGCAGCCAAGACCCCAGCGGATACAATGAGCAGTTCTTC CASSQDPSGYNEQFF
many . TRBJ2-7 TRBV12-3/TRBV12-4 13 TGTGCCAGCAGTCCTACGATGTCCTACGAGCAGTACTTC CASSPTMSYEQYF
. . TRBJ2-2 TRBV7-3 17 TGTGCCAGCAGCCCCGCCCCCTCGGGAGCGAACACCGGGGAGCTGTTTTTT CASSPAPSGANTGELFF
. . TRBJ2-1 TRBV9 16 TGTGCCAGCAGCGAGGGCCCCAGCGGTCTATACAATGAGCAGTTCTTC CASSEGPSGLYNEQFF
. . TRBJ2-1 TRBV12-3/TRBV12-4 16 TGTGCCAGCATGGTGGGTCGGCGGGTGGGCTACAATGAGCAGTTCTTC CASMVGRRVGYNEQFF
. . TRBJ1-6 TRBV6-2/TRBV6-3 14 TGTGCCAGCGGAAAAAGGGACTATAATTCACCCCTCCACTTT CASGKRDYNSPLHF
. . TRBJ1-2 TRBV28 14 TGTGCCAGCACCTTGATGGGGGCTAACTATGGCTACACCTTC CASTLMGANYGYTF
. TRBD1 TRBJ2-2 TRBV20-1 16 TGCAGTGCCAATCCCTATGACAGGGAGTACACCGGGGAGCTGTTTTTT CSANPYDREYTGELFF
. TRBD2 TRBJ2-2 TRBV7-6 19 TGTGCCAGCAGCTTCCAACCTCCCCCCGCGGGAGGTTATACCGGGGAGCTGTTTTTT CASSFQPPPAGGYTGELFF